This T cell receptor beta chain is drawn from a study of T cells after yellow fever vaccination. The wider study: CD3, CD45RA, CCR7 and CD95 staining defined sorted EM, EMRA, CM and Tscm cells.

This clonotype was detected ten times or more. UMIs were added to TCR cDNA along with a universal primer site when it was made by 5'RACE template switching. MiXCR was run by TCRdb on the 5' RACE reads, yielding one entry per CDR3 protein. Of 45,000 to 75,000 distinct CDR3 sequences listed, 4.5% to 6% are singletons. General observations from the study: Almost all vaccine-responding clonotypes escaped detection in sorted memory subsets on day 0.

CDR1 and CDR2 from the germline V gene are SGHVS and FQNEAQ. This CDR3 contains 14 residues. V shed 4 bases and J 5 bases; nucleotides not matched to a gene: 7. This rearrangement joins TRBV7-8 to TRBJ2-7, with TRBD1 identical over 8 bases. This TCR was sampled from a man between 18 and 29 years old who received the YFV17D yellow fever vaccine. This material consisted of PBMCs, either bulk or a sorted T-cell subset (CD4+, CD8+, memory, or dextramer-sorted; not recorded which), taken on the day of the yellow fever booster vaccination. The CDR3 loop is CASSSTGAGNEQYF. As DNA, the CDR3 is TGTGCCAGCAGCTCGACAGGGGCGGGGAACGAGCAGTACTTC.